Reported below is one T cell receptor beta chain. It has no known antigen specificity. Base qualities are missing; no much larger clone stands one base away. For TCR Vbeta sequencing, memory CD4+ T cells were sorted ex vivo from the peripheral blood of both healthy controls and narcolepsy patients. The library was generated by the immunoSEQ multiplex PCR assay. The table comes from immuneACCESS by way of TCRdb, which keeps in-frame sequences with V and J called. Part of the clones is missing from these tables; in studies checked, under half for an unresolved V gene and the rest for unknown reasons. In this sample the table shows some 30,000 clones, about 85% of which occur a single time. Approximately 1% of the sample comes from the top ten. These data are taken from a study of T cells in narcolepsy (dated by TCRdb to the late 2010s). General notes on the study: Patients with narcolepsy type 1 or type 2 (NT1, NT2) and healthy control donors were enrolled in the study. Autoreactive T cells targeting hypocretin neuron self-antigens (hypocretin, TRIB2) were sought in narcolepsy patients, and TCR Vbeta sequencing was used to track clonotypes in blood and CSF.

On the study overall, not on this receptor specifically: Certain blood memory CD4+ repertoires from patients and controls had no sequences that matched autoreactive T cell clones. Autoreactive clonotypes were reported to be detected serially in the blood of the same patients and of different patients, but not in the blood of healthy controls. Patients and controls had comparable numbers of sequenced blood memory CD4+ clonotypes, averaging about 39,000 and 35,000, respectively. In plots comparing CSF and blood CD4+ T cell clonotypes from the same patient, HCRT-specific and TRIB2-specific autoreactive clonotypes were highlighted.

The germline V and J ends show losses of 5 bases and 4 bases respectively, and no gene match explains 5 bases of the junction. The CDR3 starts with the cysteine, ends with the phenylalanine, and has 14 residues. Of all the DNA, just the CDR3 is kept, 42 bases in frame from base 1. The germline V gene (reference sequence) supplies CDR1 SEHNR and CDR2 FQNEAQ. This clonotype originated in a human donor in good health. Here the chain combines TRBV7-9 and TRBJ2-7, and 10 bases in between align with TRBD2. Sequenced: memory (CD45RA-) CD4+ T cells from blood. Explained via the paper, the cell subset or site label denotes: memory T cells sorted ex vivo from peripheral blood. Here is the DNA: TGTGCCAGCAGCCCGACACTAGCGGGGTACGAGCAGTACTTC. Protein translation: CASSPTLAGYEQYF. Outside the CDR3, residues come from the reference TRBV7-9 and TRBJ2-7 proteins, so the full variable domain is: DTGVSQNPRHKITKRGQNVTFRCDPISEHNRLYWYRQTLGQGPEFLTYFQNEAQLEKSRLLSDRFSAERPKGSFSTLEIQRTEQGDSAMYLCASSPTLAGYEQYFGPGTRLTVT.